In its sample, the clone carrying this T cell receptor beta chain was seen a few times. Source study methods: Counts of nucleated cells, estimated from reference gene primer amplification, were obtained. Using immunoSEQ multiplex PCR, the repertoire was profiled, and TCRdb retains in-frame clones only, with some absent. V, J and clone size were drawn from that table, and D and trimming were deduced from the DNA. The sample lists approximately 100,000 clones, roughly 80% occurring once. Germline CDR1 LNHDA, CDR2 SQIVND (reference sequence). The J segment lost 4 bases and the V segment lost 5 bases, leaving 10 bases of the junction unmatched. This CDR3 region has 15 residues. This entry is derived from a study of blood T cell repertoires in COVID-19. Overall study context: COVID-19 samples, acute and convalescent, were from the United States, Italy and Spain. Sources were T cells, B-cell-depleted T cells, or PBMCs; the material itself was cDNA or gDNA.

The chain uses TRBV19 and TRBJ2-7; 8 bases fit TRBD1. The sample taken for sequencing was peripheral blood. This TCR was recovered from a human donor in a cohort sampled during active or convalescent COVID-19. CDR3 loop: CASSSFSDRGYEQYF. CDR3 in DNA: TGTGCCAGTAGTTCCTTTTCCGACAGGGGATACGAGCAGTACTTC. Full variable domain (rest looked up from reference TRBV19 and TRBJ2-7): DGGITQSPKYLFRKEGQNVTLSCEQNLNHDAMYWYRQDPGQGLRLIYYSQIVNDFQKGDIAEGYSVSREKKESFPLTVTSAQKNPTAFYLCASSSFSDRGYEQYFGPGTRLTVT.